These 31 T cell receptor beta chains originate from one sample sequenced in a study of blood T cells in healthy people across ages. For the second PCR, which ran for about 7 to 11 cycles, a sample-barcoded 5' primer and a J-beta primer mix were used. TCRdb re-called the 5' RACE reads with MiXCR, one entry per CDR3 protein. Among 500,000 to 600,000 distinct CDR3 sequences listed, about 25% were seen once. The specimen sequenced was blood. These receptors originate from a woman in her 70s in good health.

This clonotype has a single count. One junction end disagrees with the germline gene, perhaps due to a read error. This chain joins TRBV10-3 and TRBJ2-3; TRBD1 agrees at 8 bases. The V gene's germline CDR1 is ENHRY and CDR2 SYGVKD. The CDR3 extends over 15 amino acids. Here the CDR3 reads CAISESQGATDTQYF. CDR3 nucleotide sequence: TGTGCCATCAGCGAGTCGCAGGGGGCAACAGATACGCAGTATTTT.

V and J are TRBV4-3 and TRBJ2-7; 7 positions match TRBD2. This CDR3 is built from 15 residues. The V segment lost 1 base and the J segment 9 bases; nucleotides outside the gene matches: 12. Per germline, CDR1 LGHNA and CDR2 YSLEER. CDR3 DNA sequence: TGCGCCAGCAGCCAAGGACTAGCCGGCTCCTCCGCGCAGTACTTC. Translated: CASSQGLAGSSAQYF.

There are a few counts of this clonotype. V usage is TRBV7-9 and J usage is TRBJ2-1, with D tentatively TRBD2 (6 bases). CDR1 is SEHNR, CDR2 FQNEAQ, per germline (reference sequence). CDR3 length: 16 amino acids. With 5 bases removed from V and 1 base from J, the gap between germline ends came to 15 bases. The CDR3 sequence is CASSPPREASYNEQFF. CDR3 in DNA: TGTGCCAGCAGCCCCCCCAGGGAGGCATCCTACAATGAGCAGTTCTTC.

In its sample, this clonotype was seen many times. The chain combines TRBV5-1 with TRBJ2-5; D not resolved. The CDR3 sequence is 14 residues long. The V gene lost 2 bases and the J gene lost 7 bases, with 15 bases spanning the gap. The germline V gene encodes CDR1 SGHRS and CDR2 YFSETQ. As DNA, the CDR3 is TGCGCCAGCAGCTTAAAACCCGGAGAAGGGACCCAGTACTTC. It is translated as CASSLKPGEGTQYF.

The V gene is TRBV5-6, the J gene TRBJ2-5; the D call may be TRBD1 or TRBD2 (5 bases each). The end of the DNA aligns better with TRBJ2-7, so the J call may be wrong. Germline V gene data show CDR1 as SGHDT and CDR2 as YYEEEE. CDR3 size: 12 residues. CDR3 region: CASNRGTNEQYF. CDR3 bases: TGTGCCAGCAACCGAGGGACCAACGAGCAGTACTTC.

This rearrangement joins TRBV11-2 to TRBJ1-1; 7 bases agree with TRBD1. V lost 5 bases to trimming and J lost 1 base; unmatched junction nucleotides: 13. Germline CDR1 SGHAT, CDR2 FQNNGV. The CDR3 contains 17 residues. The CDR3 protein is CASSPRTLTGANTEAFF. For the CDR3, the DNA is TGTGCCAGCAGCCCAAGAACCCTAACAGGGGCGAACACTGAAGCTTTCTTT. Variable domain in full (rest from reference TRBV11-2 and TRBJ1-1): EAGVAQSPRYKIIEKRQSVAFWCNPISGHATLYWYQQILGQGPKLLIQFQNNGVVDDSQLPKDRFSAERLKGVDSTLKIQPAKLEDSAVYLCASSPRTLTGANTEAFFGQGTRLTVV.

This rearrangement joins TRBV6-5 to TRBJ1-4; D gene unclear. V shed 4 bases and J shed 8 bases, with 14 bases lying between them. Germline V gene sequence: CDR1 MNHEY, CDR2 SVGAGI. The CDR3 runs to 14 residues. CDR3 region: CASSSLGAGEKLFF. The CDR3 DNA follows: TGTGCCAGCAGTTCCCTCGGTGCGGGGGAAAAACTGTTTTTT.

V gene TRBV12-3 or TRBV12-4 combines with J gene TRBJ2-7, with D tentatively TRBD2 (6 bases). The CDR3 runs to 14 residues. V lost 5 bases, J lost 2 bases, and 13 bases lay in between. The CDR3 nucleotides are TGTGCCAGCAGTGCCCGGAGGGCCACCTACGAGCAGTACTTC. This sequence encodes CASSARRATYEQYF.

This clonotype was picked up a small number of times. The rearrangement uses TRBV27 and TRBJ1-6, with D tentatively TRBD1 (6 bases). Germline V gene lookup returns CDR1 MNHEY and CDR2 SMNVEV (reference sequence). The germline V and J ends were trimmed by 7 bases and 9 bases, with 22 bases remaining between them. This CDR3 contains 16 residues. In DNA form, the CDR3 reads TGTGCCAGCACCCCCACGCAGGGGTTAGCTGGTTCACCCCTCCACTTT. Protein product: CASTPTQGLAGSPLHF.

The table lists this clonotype with a few counts. The chain couples TRBV6-6 to TRBJ2-1; 8 nucleotides align to TRBD2. Germline assignment: CDR1 MNHNY and CDR2 SVGAGI (reference sequence). The CDR3 is made up of 15 amino acids. V shed 0 bases and J 4 bases; nucleotides not matched to a gene: 2. The CDR3 DNA reads as TGTGCCAGCAGTTACTCGACTAGCGCTTACAATGAGCAGTTCTTC. Translation gives CASSYSTSAYNEQFF.

The rearrangement joins TRBV5-1 to TRBJ2-3; 9 bases agree with TRBD2. Per the germline V gene, CDR1 is SGHRS and CDR2 is YFSETQ. The CDR3 spans 14 residues. Losses at the gene ends were 7 bases for V and 2 bases for J; bases not matched to a gene: 5. This chain's CDR3 is CASVAGANTDTQYF. The CDR3 nucleotides read TGCGCCAGCGTAGCGGGGGCGAACACAGATACGCAGTATTTT.

The rearrangement joins TRBV7-9 to TRBJ1-2, with D unresolved. Germline CDR1 is SEHNR and CDR2 is FQNEAQ (reference sequence). V dropped 5 bases and J dropped 9 bases, with 13 bases sitting between them. The CDR3 consists of 12 residues. For the CDR3, the DNA is TGTGCCAGCAGCCCGGACCGGACGCGCTACACCTTC. Translated, it gives CASSPDRTRYTF.

This clonotype appeared a few times. The rearrangement links TRBV25-1 to TRBJ2-7; D not certain. Per the germline V gene, CDR1 is MGHDK and CDR2 is SYGVNS. The CDR3 is 11 amino acids. V lost 3 bases and J 7 bases, leaving 7 bases between the germline ends. CDR3 in amino acids: CASSDGWEQYF. The DNA for the CDR3 is TGTGCCAGCAGTGACGGGTGGGAGCAGTACTTC.

The table lists this clonotype with a count of one. This sequence joins TRBV7-9 and TRBJ2-7; 7 nucleotides align to TRBD1. This CDR3 region has 15 residues. V lost 0 bases and J lost 5; bases outside the gene matches: 7. The germline V gene encodes CDR1 SEHNR and CDR2 FQNEAQ (reference sequence). DNA for the CDR3: TGTGCCAGCAGCTTAGCACAGGGGCTTTTGGACGAGCAGTACTTC. Translating gives CASSLAQGLLDEQYF.

On this clonotype: Germline and junction disagree at one end, which may indicate a read error. The rearrangement uses TRBV4-2 and TRBJ1-5; the D gene is possibly TRBD1 (5 bases). The CDR3 length is 15 residues. CDR1 and CDR2 (germline): LGHNA, YNFKEQ. As DNA, the CDR3 is TGTGCCAGCAGCCGGGACCGGAACCCCAATCAGCCCCAGCATTTC. Protein sequence: CASSRDRNPNQPQHF.

V and J are TRBV9 and TRBJ2-5; D is unclear. Germline CDR1 SGDLS, CDR2 YYNGEE. V lost 3 bases and J 0 bases, leaving 15 bases between the germline ends. The CDR3 spans 16 residues. CDR3 sequence (DNA): TGTGCCAGCAGCGCGGCAGTCACCCCATACCAAGAGACCCAGTACTTC. This sequence encodes CASSAAVTPYQETQYF.

The V gene is TRBV5-1, the J gene TRBJ2-1; D is perhaps TRBD2 (5 bases). In germline, CDR1 is SGHRS, CDR2 YFSETQ. V was shortened by 0 bases and J by 2 bases, with 9 bases between the two germline ends. The CDR3 totals 15 residues. CDR3 protein: CASSLATRTYNEQFF. The CDR3 nucleotides are TGCGCCAGCAGCTTGGCCACTAGGACCTACAATGAGCAGTTCTTC. Complete variable domain (other parts from reference TRBV5-1 and TRBJ2-1): KAGVTQTPRYLIKTRGQQVTLSCSPISGHRSVSWYQQTPGQGLQFLFEYFSETQRNKGNFPGRFSGRQFSNSRSEMNVSTLELGDSALYLCASSLATRTYNEQFFGPGTRLTVL.

This chain links TRBV27 with TRBJ1-2; 8 bases align to TRBD1. V shed 6 bases, J shed 8 bases, and the junction held 11 bases outside the gene matches. This CDR3 is 14 amino acids long. CDR1 MNHEY and CDR2 SMNVEV come from the germline V gene (reference sequence). In DNA form, the CDR3 reads TGTGCCAGCAGCTCAGGGACAGGACGCCTCGGCTACACCTTC. This translates into CASSSGTGRLGYTF.

This clonotype was detected a few times. The genes are TRBV7-3 and TRBJ2-2, with TRBD2 identical over 7 bases. The CDR3 consists of 15 residues. Germline lookup yields CDR1 SGHTA and CDR2 FQGTGA. The V and J ends lost 4 bases and 5 bases, in that order; junction bases with no gene match: 7. The CDR3 coding sequence is TGTGCCAGCAGCTCCTGGTCCGGGAGGACCGGGGAGCTGTTTTTT. Translation gives CASSSWSGRTGELFF.

Of note for this clonotype: A much larger clone lies one base from this, so it may be a read error. V gene TRBV5-6 combines with J gene TRBJ2-5; D ambiguous. This CDR3 is built from 11 residues. Germline values: CDR1 SGHDT, CDR2 YYEEEE. The ends were cut back, 1 base at V and 10 bases at J, with 8 bases in the middle. The DNA of the CDR3 is TGTGCCAGCAGCTTGATGAAGAACCAGTACTTC. This translates into CASSLMKNQYF.

This clonotype was seen more than once but under ten times. The chain joins TRBV7-2 to TRBJ2-3, with 8 bases lining up with TRBD2. Germline values: CDR1 SGHTA, CDR2 FQGNSA. This CDR3 is built from 14 residues. V lost 3 bases, J lost 4 bases, and 3 bases stayed unmatched. The CDR3 region has the DNA TGTGCCAGCAGCTTTACTAGCGGATCAGATACGCAGTATTTT. As protein: CASSFTSGSDTQYF.

The genes are TRBV29-1 and TRBJ1-2; the match to TRBD1 covers 8 bases. Germline lookup yields CDR1 SQVTM and CDR2 ANQGSEA. With 4 bases clipped from V and 12 bases from J, the junction kept 10 bases outside the gene matches. The CDR3 extends over 12 amino acids. CDR3 residues: CSVALSGGGHTF. In nucleotides, the CDR3 is TGCAGCGTTGCTCTGTCAGGGGGCGGCCACACCTTC.

The chain is built from TRBV7-2 and TRBJ2-6, with D unresolved. In germline, CDR1 is SGHTA, CDR2 FQGNSA. Between the trimmed V and J ends, which lost 1 base and 3 bases, there was a span of 4 bases. The CDR3 runs 14 residues. The CDR3 protein is CASSLGRGANVLTF. In nucleotides, the CDR3 is TGTGCCAGCAGCTTAGGGCGTGGGGCCAACGTCCTGACTTTC.

The rearrangement joins TRBV12-3 or TRBV12-4 to TRBJ2-2; D is uncertain. This CDR3 region has 16 residues. V lost 7 bases to trimming and J lost 6 bases, with 21 bases between them. CDR3 region: CASTPGFQHRAGELFF. In DNA, the CDR3 is TGTGCCAGCACCCCTGGGTTCCAACATCGCGCCGGGGAGCTGTTTTTT.

For this clonotype: This may stem from a read error, because a much larger clone lies one nucleotide away. The rearrangement joins TRBV7-3 to TRBJ2-1; no reliable D call. The V gene's germline CDR1 is SGHTA and CDR2 FQGTGA. The CDR3 covers 15 residues. The V end was cut by 6 bases, the J end by 10 bases, with 22 bases between. CDR3 coding DNA: TGTGCCAGCAGTCCGCGCGGCCCGGGTTGTGGCGAGCAGTTCTTC. Translation: CASSPRGPGCGEQFF.

This clonotype was seen a handful of times. This sequence joins TRBV4-3 and TRBJ2-7; D is unresolved. The CDR3 is 14 residues long. Per the germline V gene, CDR1 is LGHNA and CDR2 is YSLEER. V gave up 4 bases and J gave up 6 bases, with 16 bases separating them. CDR3 sequence: CASSRKLGLVEQYF. As DNA, the CDR3 is TGCGCCAGCAGCCGAAAATTGGGTCTAGTCGAGCAGTACTTC.

This rearrangement joins TRBV9 to TRBJ2-5; 8 nucleotides agree with TRBD2. The junction had 12 bases not matched to a gene; V was cut back by 4 bases and J by 1 base. Germline V lookup: CDR1 SGDLS, CDR2 YYNGEE. This CDR3 has 17 residues. DNA for the CDR3: TGTGCCAGCAGCAGCAGCGGGGGCCCTCCTTTCCAAGAGACCCAGTACTTC. It yields the protein CASSSSGGPPFQETQYF. Full variable domain (rest looked up from reference TRBV9 and TRBJ2-5): DSGVTQTPKHLITATGQRVTLRCSPRSGDLSVYWYQQSLDQGLQFLIQYYNGEERAKGNILERFSAQQFPDLHSELNLSSLELGDSALYFCASSSSGGPPFQETQYFGPGTRLLVL.

In regard to this clonotype: Germline is not matched at one junction end, which may reflect a read error. The chain carries TRBV6-5 and TRBJ2-5; TRBD1 might be the D (7 bases). The CDR3 runs 13 residues. From germline, CDR1 is MNHEY and CDR2 SVGAGI. The CDR3 region is CASTPRGVETQHF. CDR3 DNA: TGTGCCAGCACTCCCAGGGGGGTGGAGACCCAGCACTTC.

The V and J genes are TRBV7-9 and TRBJ2-5, with 8 bases fitting TRBD1. Losses at the gene ends were 6 bases for V and 7 bases for J; bases not matched to a gene: 10. Germline V CDR1 and CDR2: SEHNR, FQNEAQ (reference sequence). CDR3 length: 14 residues. The CDR3 reads CASSPGQDGGTQYF. The CDR3 DNA follows: TGTGCCAGCAGTCCGGGACAGGACGGAGGGACCCAGTACTTC.

The rearrangement links TRBV4-1 to TRBJ1-1, with a weak D call TRBD1 (6 bases). V was trimmed by 3 bases and J by 4 bases, leaving 24 bases between them. The CDR3 is 18 residues long. Germline V gene lookup returns CDR1 MGHRA and CDR2 YSYEKL. CDR3 in DNA: TGCGCCAGCAGCCATGAGGGGGGATCAAGGGCCTCGGGCACTGAAGCTTTCTTT. Amino acid sequence: CASSHEGGSRASGTEAFF.

In its sample, this clonotype was seen a few times. The rearrangement uses TRBV29-1 and TRBJ2-1; a weak D match, TRBD1 (5 bases). Germline V CDR1 and CDR2: SQVTM, ANQGSEA. The V end lost 4 bases, the J end lost 9 bases, and 19 bases lay between the germline ends. CDR3 length: 14 amino acids. CDR3 sequence reads: CSVVVQAGVTEQFF. CDR3 sequence (DNA): TGCAGCGTTGTGGTACAGGCCGGTGTGACTGAGCAGTTCTTC.